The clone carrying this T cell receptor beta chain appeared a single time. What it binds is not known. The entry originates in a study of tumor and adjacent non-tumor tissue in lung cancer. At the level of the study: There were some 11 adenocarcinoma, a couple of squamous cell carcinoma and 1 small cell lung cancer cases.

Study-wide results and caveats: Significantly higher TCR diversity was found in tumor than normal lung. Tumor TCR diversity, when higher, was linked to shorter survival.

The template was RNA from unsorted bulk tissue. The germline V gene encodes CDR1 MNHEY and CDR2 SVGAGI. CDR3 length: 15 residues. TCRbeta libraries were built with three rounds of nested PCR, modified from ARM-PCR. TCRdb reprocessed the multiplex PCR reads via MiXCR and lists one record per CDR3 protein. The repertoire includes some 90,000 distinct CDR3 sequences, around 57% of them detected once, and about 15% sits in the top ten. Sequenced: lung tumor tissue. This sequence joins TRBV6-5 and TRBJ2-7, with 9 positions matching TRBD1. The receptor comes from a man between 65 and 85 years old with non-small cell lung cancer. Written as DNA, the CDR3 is TGTGACAACAGATACGTGACAGGGGGTCTAAACGAGCAGTACTTC. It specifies CDNRYVTGGLNEQYF.